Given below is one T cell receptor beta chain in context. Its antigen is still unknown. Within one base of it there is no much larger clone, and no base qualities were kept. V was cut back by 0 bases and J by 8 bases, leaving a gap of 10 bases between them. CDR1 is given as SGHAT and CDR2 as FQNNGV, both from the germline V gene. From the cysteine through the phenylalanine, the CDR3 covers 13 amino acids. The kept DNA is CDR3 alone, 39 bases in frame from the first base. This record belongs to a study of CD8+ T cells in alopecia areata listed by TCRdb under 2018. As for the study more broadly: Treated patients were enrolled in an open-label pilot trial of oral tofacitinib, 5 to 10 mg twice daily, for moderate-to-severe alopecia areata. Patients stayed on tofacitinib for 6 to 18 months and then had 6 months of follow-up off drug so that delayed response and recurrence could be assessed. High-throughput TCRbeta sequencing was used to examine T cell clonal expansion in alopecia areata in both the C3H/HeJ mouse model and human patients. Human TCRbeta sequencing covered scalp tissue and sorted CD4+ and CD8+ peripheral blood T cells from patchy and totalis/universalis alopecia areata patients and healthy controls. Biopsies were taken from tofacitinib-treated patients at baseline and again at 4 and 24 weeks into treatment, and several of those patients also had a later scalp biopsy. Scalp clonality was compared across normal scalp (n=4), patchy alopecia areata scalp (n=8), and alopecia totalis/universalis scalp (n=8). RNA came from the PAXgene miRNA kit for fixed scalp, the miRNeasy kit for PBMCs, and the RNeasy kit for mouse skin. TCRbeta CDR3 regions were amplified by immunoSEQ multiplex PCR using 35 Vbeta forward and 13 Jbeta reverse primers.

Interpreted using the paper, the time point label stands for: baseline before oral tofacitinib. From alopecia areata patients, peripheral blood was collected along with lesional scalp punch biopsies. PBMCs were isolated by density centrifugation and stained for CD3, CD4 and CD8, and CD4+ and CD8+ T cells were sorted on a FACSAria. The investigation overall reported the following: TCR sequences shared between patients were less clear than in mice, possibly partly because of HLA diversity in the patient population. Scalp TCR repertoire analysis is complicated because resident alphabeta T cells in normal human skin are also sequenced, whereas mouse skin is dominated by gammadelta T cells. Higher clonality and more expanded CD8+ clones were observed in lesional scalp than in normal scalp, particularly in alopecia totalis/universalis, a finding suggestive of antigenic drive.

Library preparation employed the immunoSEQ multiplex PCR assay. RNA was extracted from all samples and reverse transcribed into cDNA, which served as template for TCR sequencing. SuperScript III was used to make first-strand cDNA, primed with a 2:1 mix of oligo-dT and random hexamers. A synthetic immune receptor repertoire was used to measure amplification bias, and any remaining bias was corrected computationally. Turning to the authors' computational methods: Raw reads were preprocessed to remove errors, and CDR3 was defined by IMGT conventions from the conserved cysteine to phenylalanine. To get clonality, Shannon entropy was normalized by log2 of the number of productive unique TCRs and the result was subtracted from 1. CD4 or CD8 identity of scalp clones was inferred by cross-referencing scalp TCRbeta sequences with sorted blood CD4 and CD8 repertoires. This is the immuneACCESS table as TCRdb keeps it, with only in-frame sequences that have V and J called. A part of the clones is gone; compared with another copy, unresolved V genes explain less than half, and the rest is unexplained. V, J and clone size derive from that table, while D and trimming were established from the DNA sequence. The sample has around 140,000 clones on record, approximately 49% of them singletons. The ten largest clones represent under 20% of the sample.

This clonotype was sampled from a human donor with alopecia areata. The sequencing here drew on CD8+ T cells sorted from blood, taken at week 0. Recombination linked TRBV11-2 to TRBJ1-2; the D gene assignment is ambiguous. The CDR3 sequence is CASSLDRAEGYTF. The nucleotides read TGTGCCAGCAGCTTAGATCGGGCGGAAGGCTACACCTTC.